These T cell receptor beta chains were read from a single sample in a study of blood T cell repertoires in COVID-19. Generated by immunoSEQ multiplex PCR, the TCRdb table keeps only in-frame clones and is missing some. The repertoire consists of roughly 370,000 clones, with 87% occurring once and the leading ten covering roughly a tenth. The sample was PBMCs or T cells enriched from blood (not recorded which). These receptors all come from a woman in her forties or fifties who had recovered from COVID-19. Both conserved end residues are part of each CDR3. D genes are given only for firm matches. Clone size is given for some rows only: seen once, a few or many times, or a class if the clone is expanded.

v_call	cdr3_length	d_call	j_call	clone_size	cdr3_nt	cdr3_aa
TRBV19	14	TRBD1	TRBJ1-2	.	TGTGCCAGTAGCCTACAGGGGGCCCCTTCTGGCTACACCTTC	CASSLQGAPSGYTF
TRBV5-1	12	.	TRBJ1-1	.	TGCGCCAGCAGCTTGGTGGGCCCTGAAGCTTTCTTT	CASSLVGPEAFF
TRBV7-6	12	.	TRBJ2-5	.	TGTGCCAGCATAGGACAGCAAGAGACCCAGTACTTC	CASIGQQETQYF
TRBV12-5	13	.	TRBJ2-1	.	TGTGCTAGTGGTTCGGGGGACCGACAGGGACAGTTCTTC	CASGSGDRQGQFF
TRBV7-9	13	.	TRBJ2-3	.	TGTGCCAGCAGCCCGAGACTCTTAGATACGCAGTATTTT	CASSPRLLDTQYF
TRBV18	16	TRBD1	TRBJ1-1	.	TGTGCCAGCTCACCACGAAGACAGGGGGCGAACACTGAAGCTTTCTTT	CASSPRRQGANTEAFF
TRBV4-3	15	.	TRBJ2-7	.	TGCGCCAGCAGCCAAGATTTTGGTGGGGAGTACGAGCAGTACTTC	CASSQDFGGEYEQYF
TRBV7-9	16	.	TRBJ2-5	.	TGTGCCAGCAGCTTAGTTGTAACCACTCATGGAGAGACCCAGTACTTC	CASSLVVTTHGETQYF
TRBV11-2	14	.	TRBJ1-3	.	TGTGCCAGCAGCTTTCGGAGCTCTGGAAACACCATATATTTT	CASSFRSSGNTIYF
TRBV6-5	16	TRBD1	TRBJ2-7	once	TGTGCCAGCAGTTACGCCTTGGGGACAGGGGGCTACGAGCAGTACTTC	CASSYALGTGGYEQYF
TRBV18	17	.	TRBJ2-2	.	TGTGCCAGCTCACCTGCTGTTGGGACACTGAACACCGGGGAGCTGTTTTTT	CASSPAVGTLNTGELFF
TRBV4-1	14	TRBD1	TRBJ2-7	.	TGCGCCACCGCACCGGGACAGGGGTTTAACGAGCAGTACTTC	CATAPGQGFNEQYF
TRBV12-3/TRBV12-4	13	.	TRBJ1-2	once	TGTGCCAGCAGTTTCGACAGTATCTATGGCTACACCTTC	CASSFDSIYGYTF
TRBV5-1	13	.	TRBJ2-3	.	TGCGCCAGCAGCGAGGGCGCATCAAGTCTGCAGTATTTT	CASSEGASSLQYF
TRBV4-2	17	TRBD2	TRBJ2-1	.	TGTGCCAGCAGCCAAGATCCAGCGGGGGGCCCATACAATGAGCAGTTCTTC	CASSQDPAGGPYNEQFF
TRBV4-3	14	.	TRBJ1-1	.	TGCGCCAGCAGCCATGACAGAGAGAACACTGAAGCTTTCTTT	CASSHDRENTEAFF
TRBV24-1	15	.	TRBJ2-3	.	TGTGCCACCAGTGACTCCGGGTTAAGCACAGATACGCAGTATTTT	CATSDSGLSTDTQYF
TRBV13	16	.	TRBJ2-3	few	TGTGCCAGCAGCTTAGGGACTGCCGCCCCCCCAGATACGCAGTATTTT	CASSLGTAAPPDTQYF
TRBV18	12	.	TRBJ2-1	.	TGTGCCAGCTCAGAAACAGGATTCGAGCAGTTCTTC	CASSETGFEQFF
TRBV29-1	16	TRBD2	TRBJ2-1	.	TGCAGCATTGACGGGAGGGGACCGGACCCTGTCAATGAGCAGTTCTTC	CSIDGRGPDPVNEQFF
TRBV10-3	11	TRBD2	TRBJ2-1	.	TGTGCCATCCGGGGGGGCGATGAGCAGTTCTTC	CAIRGGDEQFF
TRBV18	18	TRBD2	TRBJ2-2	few	TGTGCCAGCTCTGAGACTAGCGGTGCCATCGCGAACACCGGGGAGCTGTTTTTT	CASSETSGAIANTGELFF
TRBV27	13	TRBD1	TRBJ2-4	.	TGTGCCAGCAGTCGGGACAGGGGTTACATTCAGTACTTC	CASSRDRGYIQYF
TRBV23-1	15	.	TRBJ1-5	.	TGCGCCAGCAGTCCCTACACCCCAGGGTTACAGCCCCAGCATTTT	CASSPYTPGLQPQHF
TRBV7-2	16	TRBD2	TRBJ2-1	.	TGTGCCAGCAGCTTACCTAGCGGGGTGGCGGGGAATGAGCAGTTCTTC	CASSLPSGVAGNEQFF
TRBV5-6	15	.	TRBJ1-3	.	TGTGCCAGCAGCTTTCTAGGTCTCTCTGGAAACACCATATATTTT	CASSFLGLSGNTIYF
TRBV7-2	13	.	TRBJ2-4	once	TGTGCCAGCAGCTTATTTAGCAGGGACATTCAGTACTTC	CASSLFSRDIQYF
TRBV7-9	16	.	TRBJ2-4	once	TGTGCCAGCAGCCGTGGGACCGGGACTTTGACATCCATTCAGTACTTC	CASSRGTGTLTSIQYF
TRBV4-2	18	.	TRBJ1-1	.	TGTGCCAGCAGCCAAGGTGATCTATTGCAGGGCCGCTTCACTGAAGCTTTCTTT	CASSQGDLLQGRFTEAFF
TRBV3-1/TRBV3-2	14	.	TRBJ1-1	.	TGTGCCAGCAGCCCCTACACAGGGAACACTGAAGCTTTCTTT	CASSPYTGNTEAFF
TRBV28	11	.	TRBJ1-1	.	TGTGCCAGCCAATCGAACACTGAAGCTTTCTTT	CASQSNTEAFF
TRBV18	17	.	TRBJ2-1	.	TGTGCCAGCTCACCATACACGGGGAGCACGACCTACAATGAGCAGTTCTTC	CASSPYTGSTTYNEQFF
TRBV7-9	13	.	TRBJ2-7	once	TGTGCCAGCAGCCCCGACAGCACCTACGAGCAGTACTTC	CASSPDSTYEQYF
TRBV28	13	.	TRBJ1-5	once	TGTGCCAGCAGTTTATCAGGGGATCAGCCCCAGCATTTT	CASSLSGDQPQHF
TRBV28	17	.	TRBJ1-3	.	TGTGCCAGCAATCGCGAGGCGGGAACTCCTCTCTCCTCCACCATATATTTT	CASNREAGTPLSSTIYF